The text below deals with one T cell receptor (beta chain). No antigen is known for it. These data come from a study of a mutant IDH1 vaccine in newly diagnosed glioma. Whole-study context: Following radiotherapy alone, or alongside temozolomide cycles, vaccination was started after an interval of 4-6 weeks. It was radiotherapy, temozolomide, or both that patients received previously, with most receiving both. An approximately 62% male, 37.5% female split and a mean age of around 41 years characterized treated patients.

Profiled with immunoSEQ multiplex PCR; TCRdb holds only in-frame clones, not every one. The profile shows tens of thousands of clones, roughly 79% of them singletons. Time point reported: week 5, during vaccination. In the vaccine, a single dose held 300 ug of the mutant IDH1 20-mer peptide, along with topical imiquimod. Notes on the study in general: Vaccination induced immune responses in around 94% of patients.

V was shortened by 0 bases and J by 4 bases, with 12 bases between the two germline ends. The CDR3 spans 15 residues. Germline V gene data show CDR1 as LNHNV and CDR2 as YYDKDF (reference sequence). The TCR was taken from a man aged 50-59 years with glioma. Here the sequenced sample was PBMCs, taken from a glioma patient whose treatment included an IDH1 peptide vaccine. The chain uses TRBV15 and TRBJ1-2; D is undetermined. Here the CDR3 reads CATSRERAMGYGYTF. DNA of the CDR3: TGTGCCACCAGCAGAGAGAGGGCTATGGGCTATGGCTACACCTTC.